The 16 T cell receptor beta chains below were found in one sample sequenced in a study of identical twins. Using its own MiXCR run on the 5' RACE reads, TCRdb lists one record per CDR3 protein. Altogether 1.5 million to 2 million distinct CDR3 sequences are present, about 31% being singletons, with the ten largest covering around 0.25%. The sequenced material came from cord blood. Receptors were obtained from a newborn girl in good health.

V and J are TRBV20-1 and TRBJ1-6, with a possible D match to TRBD1 (5 bases). CDR1 DFQATT and CDR2 SNEGSKA come from the germline V gene (reference sequence). The CDR3 spans 14 residues. The V end lost 6 bases, the J end lost 10 bases, and 19 bases lay between the germline ends. The CDR3 region has the DNA TGCAGTGCCCCGGATCAGGGAGGTTGGTCACCCCTCCACTTT. Protein sequence: CSAPDQGGWSPLHF.

This clonotype showed up just a few times. The chain employs TRBV28 and TRBJ1-5; D is perhaps TRBD1 (6 bases). The V end was cut by 6 bases, the J end by 10 bases, with 16 bases between. From germline, CDR1 is MDHEN and CDR2 SYDVKM. The CDR3 spans 13 residues. This CDR3 is CASRLDSNLPQHF. The CDR3 nucleotides read TGTGCCAGCAGGCTGGACAGTAACCTTCCCCAGCATTTT.

This clonotype was seen more than once but under ten times. The V and J genes are TRBV5-1 and TRBJ1-5; 9 bases match TRBD1. The CDR3 length is 16 residues. V lost 0 bases, J lost 6 bases, and 7 bases stayed unmatched. Germline lookup yields CDR1 SGHRS and CDR2 YFSETQ. The CDR3 DNA sequence: TGCGCCAGCAGCTTGGGAGGACAGGGGTCGGCTCAGCCCCAGCATTTT. It is translated as CASSLGGQGSAQPQHF. Full variable domain (rest looked up from reference TRBV5-1 and TRBJ1-5): KAGVTQTPRYLIKTRGQQVTLSCSPISGHRSVSWYQQTPGQGLQFLFEYFSETQRNKGNFPGRFSGRQFSNSRSEMNVSTLELGDSALYLCASSLGGQGSAQPQHFGDGTRLSIL.

This clonotype was counted only a few times. The rearrangement joins TRBV24-1 to TRBJ2-7; TRBD2 might be the D (5 bases). This CDR3 contains 16 residues. Germline V gene sequence: CDR1 KGHDR, CDR2 SFDVKD. DNA for the CDR3: TGTGCTAAACCAGCCCGAAGCGGCCGAGACGCCTACGAGCAGTACTTC. This gives the protein CAKPARSGRDAYEQYF.

This clonotype was detected a few times. This chain connects TRBV15 to TRBJ1-5, with 9 positions matching TRBD1. Germline V CDR1 and CDR2: LNHNV, YYDKDF (reference sequence). The V and J ends lost 1 base and 5 bases, in that order; junction bases with no gene match: 0. The CDR3 runs 14 residues. The CDR3 region has the DNA TGTGCCACCAGCAGAGGACAGGGGGATCAGCCCCAGCATTTT. This encodes CATSRGQGDQPQHF.

This clonotype was counted between two and nine times. This rearrangement joins TRBV7-2 to TRBJ2-7; 8 bases align to TRBD2. Germline-derived CDR1 and CDR2 are SGHTA and FQGNSA. V dropped 3 bases and J dropped 0; count of bases not matched to a gene: 4. CDR3 length: 15 amino acids. The CDR3 sequence: CASSFSGTSSYEQYF. For the CDR3, the DNA is TGTGCCAGCAGCTTTAGCGGGACAAGCTCCTACGAGCAGTACTTC.

Worth noting for this clonotype: This may arise from a read error, as a much more abundant clone is one base away. V is TRBV20-1 and J is TRBJ2-3; no firm D call. The CDR3 is made up of 13 amino acids. Trimming removed 4 bases at V and 1 base at J, with 9 bases between. CDR1 and CDR2 from the germline V gene are DFQATT and SNEGSKA (reference sequence). The CDR3 loop is CSATLTGTDTQYF. In DNA form, the CDR3 reads TGCAGTGCTACGTTGACTGGCACAGATACGCAGTATTTT.

In this sample, this clonotype turned up once. The V and J genes are TRBV3-1 and TRBJ1-4; 9 bases align to TRBD1. CDR1 and CDR2 from the germline V gene are LGHDT and YNNKEL (reference sequence). The CDR3 has 14 amino acids. V lost 8 bases, J lost 8 bases, and 9 bases stayed unmatched. This CDR3 reads CASDHRGRGEKLFF. DNA for the CDR3: TGTGCCAGCGACCACAGGGGGCGTGGGGAAAAACTGTTTTTT.

The rearrangement uses TRBV12-3 or TRBV12-4 and TRBJ2-2; 7 bases are a match to TRBD1. The junction had 7 bases not matched to a gene; V was cut back by 3 bases and J by 6 bases. The CDR3 totals 15 residues. The CDR3, as DNA: TGTGCCAGCAGTTTCGGAGACAGGGATGCCGGGGAGCTGTTTTTT. Amino acids: CASSFGDRDAGELFF.

The J gene is TRBJ2-3, the V gene TRBV28; 9 bases are shared with TRBD2. Germline V CDR1 and CDR2: MDHEN, SYDVKM. With V trimmed by 9 bases and J by 3 bases, 10 bases remained unmatched. The CDR3 contains 15 residues. CDR3 sequence: CASRGRAPLTDTQYF. CDR3 nucleotide sequence: TGTGCCAGTCGCGGGAGGGCCCCTTTGACAGATACGCAGTATTTT.

The chain links TRBV11-1 to TRBJ2-7, with D perhaps matching TRBD2 (5 bases). The V and J ends lost 5 bases and 0 bases respectively, with 20 bases between them. Germline-derived CDR1 and CDR2 are SGHAT and FQDESV (reference sequence). The CDR3 covers 17 residues. This chain's CDR3 is CASSDYMGIASSYEQYF. The CDR3 region has the DNA TGTGCCAGCAGCGACTATATGGGCATAGCGAGCTCCTACGAGCAGTACTTC.

A few counts support this clonotype. V gene TRBV20-1 combines with J gene TRBJ2-3; 10 bases fit TRBD2. The germline V gene encodes CDR1 DFQATT and CDR2 SNEGSKA (reference sequence). CDR3 length: 19 amino acids. After removal of 2 bases from V and 2 bases from J, the junction contained 16 bases not matched to a gene. CDR3 region: CSARSQSLKLAGYTDTQYF. The DNA of the CDR3 is TGCAGTGCTAGAAGCCAAAGCTTAAAACTAGCGGGGTACACAGATACGCAGTATTTT.

The V call is TRBV2, the J call TRBJ1-1; a possible D gene is TRBD1 (6 bases). This CDR3 has 15 residues. Trimming left V 6 bases short and J 1 base short, with 15 bases between. The V gene's germline CDR1 is SNHLY and CDR2 FYNNEI. The CDR3 DNA follows: TGTGCCAGCAGGGCCGAGGGACACGCGAACACTGAAGCTTTCTTT. Its translation is CASRAEGHANTEAFF.

CDR3 sequence (DNA): TGTGCCAGCAGTTACTTTTTCAATGAGCAGTTCTTC. Encoded protein: CASSYFFNEQFF. The chain has TRBV6-2 or TRBV6-3 and TRBJ2-1; the D is unclear. Germline V gives CDR1 MNHEY, CDR2 SVGEGT. V was trimmed by 1 base and J by 6 bases, leaving 4 bases between them. The CDR3 is 12 residues long.

This clonotype has just a few counts. This chain joins TRBV27 and TRBJ1-2; 9 bases line up with TRBD1. Germline V gene data show CDR1 as MNHEY and CDR2 as SMNVEV (reference sequence). This CDR3 has 14 residues. V lost 5 bases, J lost 8 bases, and 9 bases stayed unmatched. The CDR3 sequence: CASSDPGQGTGYTF. The CDR3 nucleotides read TGTGCCAGCAGTGACCCTGGACAGGGGACCGGCTACACCTTC.

Details on this clonotype: One base away lies a much larger clone, so this may be a sequencing read error. The rearrangement joins TRBV2 to TRBJ2-7; no clear D gene. The CDR3 has 13 residues. CDR1 is SNHLY and CDR2 is FYNNEI in the germline V gene. CDR3 nucleotide sequence: TGTGTCAGCAGTGAAGCTGTGCAATCCGAGCAGTACTTC. Translating it yields CVSSEAVQSEQYF.